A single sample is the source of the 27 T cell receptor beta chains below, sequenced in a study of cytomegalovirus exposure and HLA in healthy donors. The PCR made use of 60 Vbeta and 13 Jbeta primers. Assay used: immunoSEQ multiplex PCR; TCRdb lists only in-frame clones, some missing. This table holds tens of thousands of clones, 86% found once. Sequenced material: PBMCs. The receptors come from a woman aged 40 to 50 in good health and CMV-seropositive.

The CDR3 loop reads CASSMSGGETQYF. CDR3 bases: TGTGCCAGTAGTATGTCAGGGGGGGAGACCCAGTACTTC. V gene TRBV19 combines with J gene TRBJ2-5; perhaps TRBD1 as D (7 bases). Germline V lookup: CDR1 LNHDA, CDR2 SQIVND (reference sequence). The V end was cut by 3 bases, the J end by 5 bases, with 10 bases between. CDR3 length equals 13 residues.

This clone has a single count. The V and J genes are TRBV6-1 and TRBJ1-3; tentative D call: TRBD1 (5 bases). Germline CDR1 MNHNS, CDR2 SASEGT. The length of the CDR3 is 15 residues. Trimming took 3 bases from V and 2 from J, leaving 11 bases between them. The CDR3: CASSEQGQTGNTIYF. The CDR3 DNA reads TGTGCCAGCAGTGAGCAGGGTCAGACTGGAAACACCATATATTTT.

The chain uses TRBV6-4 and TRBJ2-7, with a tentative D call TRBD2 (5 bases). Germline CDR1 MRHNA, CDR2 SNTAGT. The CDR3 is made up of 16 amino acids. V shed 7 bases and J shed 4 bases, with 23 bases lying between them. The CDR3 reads CASKPLGSLSFYEQYF. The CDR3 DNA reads TGTGCCAGCAAGCCTCTAGGGAGTCTATCTTTTTACGAGCAGTACTTC.

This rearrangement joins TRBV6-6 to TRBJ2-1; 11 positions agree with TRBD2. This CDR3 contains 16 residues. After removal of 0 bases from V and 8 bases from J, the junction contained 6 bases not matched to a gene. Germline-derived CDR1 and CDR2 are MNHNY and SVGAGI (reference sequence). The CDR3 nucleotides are TGTGCCAGCAGTTACTCTCTGGCTAGCGGGGGGTATGAGCAGTTCTTC. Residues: CASSYSLASGGYEQFF.

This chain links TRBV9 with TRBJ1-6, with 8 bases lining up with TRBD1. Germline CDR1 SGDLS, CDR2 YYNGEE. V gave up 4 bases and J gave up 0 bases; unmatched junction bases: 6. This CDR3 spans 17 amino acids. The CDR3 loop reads CASSPTGQGSYNSPLHF. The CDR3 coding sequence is TGTGCCAGCAGCCCTACCGGACAGGGCTCCTATAATTCACCCCTCCACTTT.

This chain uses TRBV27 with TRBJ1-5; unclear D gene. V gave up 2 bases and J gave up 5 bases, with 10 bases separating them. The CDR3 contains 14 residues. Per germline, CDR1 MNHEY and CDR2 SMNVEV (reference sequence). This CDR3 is CASSLKAGDQPQHF. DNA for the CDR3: TGTGCCAGCAGTTTAAAGGCCGGGGATCAGCCCCAGCATTTT.

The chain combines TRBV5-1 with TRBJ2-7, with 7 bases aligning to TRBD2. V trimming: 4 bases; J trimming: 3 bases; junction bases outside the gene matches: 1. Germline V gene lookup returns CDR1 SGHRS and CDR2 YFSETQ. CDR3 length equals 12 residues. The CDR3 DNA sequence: TGCGCCAGCAGCCGGGACTACTACGAGCAGTACTTC. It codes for CASSRDYYEQYF.

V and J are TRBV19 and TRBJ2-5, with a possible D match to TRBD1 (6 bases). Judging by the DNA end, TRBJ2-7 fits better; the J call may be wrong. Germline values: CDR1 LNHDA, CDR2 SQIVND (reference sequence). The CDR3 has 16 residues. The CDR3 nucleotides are TGTGCCAGTAGTATAGAAGGGACAAGGTGGTCCTACGAGCAGTACTTC. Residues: CASSIEGTRWSYEQYF.

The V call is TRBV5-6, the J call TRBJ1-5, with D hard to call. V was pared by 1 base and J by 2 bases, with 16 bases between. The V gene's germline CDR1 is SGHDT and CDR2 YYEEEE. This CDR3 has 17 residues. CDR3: CASSLRGSQLGNQPQHF. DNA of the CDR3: TGTGCCAGCAGCTTGAGAGGCAGCCAACTGGGCAATCAGCCCCAGCATTTT.

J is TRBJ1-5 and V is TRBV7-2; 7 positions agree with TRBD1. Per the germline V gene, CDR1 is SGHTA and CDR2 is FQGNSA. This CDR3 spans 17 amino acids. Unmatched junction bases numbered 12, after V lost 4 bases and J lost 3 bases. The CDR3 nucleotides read TGTGCCAGCAGCTCCCCTGGGGGCACAGGGGACAATCAGCCCCAGCATTTT. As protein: CASSSPGGTGDNQPQHF.

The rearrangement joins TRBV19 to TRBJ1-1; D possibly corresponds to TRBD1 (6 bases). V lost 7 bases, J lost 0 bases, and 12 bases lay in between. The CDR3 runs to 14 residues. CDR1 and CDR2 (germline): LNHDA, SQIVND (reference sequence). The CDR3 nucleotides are TGTGCCAGTACCGATGGACAGATGAACACTGAAGCTTTCTTT. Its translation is CASTDGQMNTEAFF.

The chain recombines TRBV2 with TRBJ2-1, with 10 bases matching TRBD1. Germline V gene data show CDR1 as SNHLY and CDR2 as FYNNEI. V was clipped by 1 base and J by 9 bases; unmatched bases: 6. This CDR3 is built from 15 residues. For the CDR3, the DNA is TGTGCCAGCAGTGAAGGGTGGGACAGGGGATGTGAGCAGTTCTTC. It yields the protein CASSEGWDRGCEQFF.

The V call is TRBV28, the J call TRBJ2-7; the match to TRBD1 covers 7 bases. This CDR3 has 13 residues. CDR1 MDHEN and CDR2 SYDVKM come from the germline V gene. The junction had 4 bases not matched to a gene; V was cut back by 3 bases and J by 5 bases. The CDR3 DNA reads TGTGCCAGCAGTTTCAGGGGGATCCACGAGCAGTACTTC. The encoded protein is CASSFRGIHEQYF.

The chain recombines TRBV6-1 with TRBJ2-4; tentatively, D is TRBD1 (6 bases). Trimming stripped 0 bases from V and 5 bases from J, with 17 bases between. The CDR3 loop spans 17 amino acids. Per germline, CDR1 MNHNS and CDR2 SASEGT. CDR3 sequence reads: CASSEALLLGQQNIQYF. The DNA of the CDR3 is TGTGCCAGCAGTGAAGCGCTTCTGCTGGGACAACAAAACATTCAGTACTTC.

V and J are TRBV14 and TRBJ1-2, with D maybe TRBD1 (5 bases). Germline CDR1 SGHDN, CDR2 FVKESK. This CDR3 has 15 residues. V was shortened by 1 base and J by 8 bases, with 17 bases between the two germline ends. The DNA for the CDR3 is TGTGCCAGCAGCCAAGGGGGACTCCGGTGGAGGGGCTACACCTTC. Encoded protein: CASSQGGLRWRGYTF.

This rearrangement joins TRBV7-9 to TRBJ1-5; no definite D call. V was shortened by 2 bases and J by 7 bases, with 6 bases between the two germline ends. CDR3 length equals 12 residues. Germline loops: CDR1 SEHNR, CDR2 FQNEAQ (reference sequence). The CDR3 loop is CASSLYSQPQHF. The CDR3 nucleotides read TGTGCCAGCAGCTTATACTCCCAGCCCCAGCATTTT.

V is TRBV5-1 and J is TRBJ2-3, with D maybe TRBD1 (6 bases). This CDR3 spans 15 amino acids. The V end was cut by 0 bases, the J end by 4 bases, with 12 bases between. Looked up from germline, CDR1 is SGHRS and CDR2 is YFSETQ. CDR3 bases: TGCGCCAGCAGCTTGGTTTTGGGGGCGTCAGATACGCAGTATTTT. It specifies CASSLVLGASDTQYF.

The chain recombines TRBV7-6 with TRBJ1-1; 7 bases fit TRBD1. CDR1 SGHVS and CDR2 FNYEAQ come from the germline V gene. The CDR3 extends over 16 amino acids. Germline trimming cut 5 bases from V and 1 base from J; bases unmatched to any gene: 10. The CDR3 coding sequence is TGTGCCAGCAGCCGGAGAGGAGGGACAGCGAACACTGAAGCTTTCTTT. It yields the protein CASSRRGGTANTEAFF.

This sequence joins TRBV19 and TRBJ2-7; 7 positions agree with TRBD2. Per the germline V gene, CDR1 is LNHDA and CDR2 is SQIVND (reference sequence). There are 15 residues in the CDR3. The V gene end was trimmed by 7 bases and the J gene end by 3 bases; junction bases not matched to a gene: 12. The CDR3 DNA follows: TGTGCCAGTACCACAGGCCCTGGGGGGGTCTACGAGCAGTACTTC. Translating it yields CASTTGPGGVYEQYF.

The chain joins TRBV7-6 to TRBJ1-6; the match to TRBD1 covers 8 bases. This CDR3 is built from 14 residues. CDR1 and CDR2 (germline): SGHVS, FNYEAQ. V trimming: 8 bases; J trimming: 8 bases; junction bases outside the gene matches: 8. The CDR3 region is CASAKQGDYSPLHF. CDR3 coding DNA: TGTGCCAGCGCAAAACAGGGGGATTATTCACCCCTCCACTTT.

CDR3 loop: CASHRQGAGNTIYF. The CDR3, as DNA: TGTGCCAGTCATCGGCAGGGGGCTGGAAACACCATATATTTT. The chain recombines TRBV19 with TRBJ1-3; 7 bases are shared with TRBD1. Losses at the gene ends were 8 bases for V and 2 bases for J; bases not matched to a gene: 6. Germline values: CDR1 LNHDA, CDR2 SQIVND (reference sequence). The CDR3 spans 14 residues.

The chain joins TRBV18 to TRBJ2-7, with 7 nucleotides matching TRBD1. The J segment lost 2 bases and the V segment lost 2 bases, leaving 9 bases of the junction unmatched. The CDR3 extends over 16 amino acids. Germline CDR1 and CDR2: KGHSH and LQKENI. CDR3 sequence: CASSPGRGLNPYEQYF. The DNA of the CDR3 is TGTGCCAGCTCACCAGGAAGGGGGCTAAACCCCTACGAGCAGTACTTC. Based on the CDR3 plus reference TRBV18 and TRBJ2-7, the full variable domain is NAGVMQNPRHLVRRRGQEARLRCSPMKGHSHVYWYRQLPEEGLKFMVYLQKENIIDESGMPKERFSAEFPKEGPSILRIQQVVRGDSAAYFCASSPGRGLNPYEQYFGPGTRLTVT.

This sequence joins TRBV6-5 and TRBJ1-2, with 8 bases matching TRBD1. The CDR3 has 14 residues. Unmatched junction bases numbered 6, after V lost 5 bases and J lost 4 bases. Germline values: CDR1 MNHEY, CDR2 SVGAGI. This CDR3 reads CASSLGQGGYGYTF. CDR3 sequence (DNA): TGTGCCAGCAGTCTAGGACAGGGAGGCTATGGCTACACCTTC.

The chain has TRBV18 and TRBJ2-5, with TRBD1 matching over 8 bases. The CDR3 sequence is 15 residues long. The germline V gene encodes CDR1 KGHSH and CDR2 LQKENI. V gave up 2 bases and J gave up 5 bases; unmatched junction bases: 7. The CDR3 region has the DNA TGTGCCAGCTCACCATCGACAGGGGAGGTCGAGACCCAGTACTTC. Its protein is CASSPSTGEVETQYF.

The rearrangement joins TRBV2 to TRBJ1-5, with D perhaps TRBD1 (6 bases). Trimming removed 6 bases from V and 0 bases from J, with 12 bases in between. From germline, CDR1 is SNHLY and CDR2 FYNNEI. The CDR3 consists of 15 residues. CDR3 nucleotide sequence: TGTGCCAGCAGGAGGGACATATATAGCAATCAGCCCCAGCATTTT. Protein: CASRRDIYSNQPQHF.

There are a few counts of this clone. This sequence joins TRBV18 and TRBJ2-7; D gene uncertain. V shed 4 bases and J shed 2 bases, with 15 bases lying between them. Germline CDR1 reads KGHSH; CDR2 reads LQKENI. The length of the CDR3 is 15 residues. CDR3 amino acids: CASSHGTGSPYEQYF. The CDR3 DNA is TGTGCCAGCTCACATGGAACCGGGTCGCCCTACGAGCAGTACTTC.

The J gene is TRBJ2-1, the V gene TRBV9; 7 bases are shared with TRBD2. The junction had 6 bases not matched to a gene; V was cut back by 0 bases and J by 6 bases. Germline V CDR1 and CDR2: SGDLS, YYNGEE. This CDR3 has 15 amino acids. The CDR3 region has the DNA TGTGCCAGCAGCGTAGCTGGGGGGGGGTTCAATGAGCAGTTCTTC. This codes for CASSVAGGGFNEQFF. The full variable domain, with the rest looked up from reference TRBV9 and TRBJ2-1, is DSGVTQTPKHLITATGQRVTLRCSPRSGDLSVYWYQQSLDQGLQFLIQYYNGEERAKGNILERFSAQQFPDLHSELNLSSLELGDSALYFCASSVAGGGFNEQFFGPGTRLTVL.